What follows are 15 T cell receptor beta chains derived from one specimen sequenced in a study of blood T cell repertoires in COVID-19. Libraries were prepared by immunoSEQ multiplex PCR; TCRdb keeps only in-frame clonotypes and omits some of them. The repertoire holds 360,000 or so clones, with roughly 90% as singletons. Sequenced: PBMCs or T cells enriched from blood (not recorded which). Receptor source: a woman aged 25-40 years who had been exposed to COVID-19.

V usage is TRBV19 and J usage is TRBJ2-7; D possibly corresponds to TRBD2 (5 bases). Deletions cut 10 bases from V and 3 bases from J, with 22 bases between. The CDR3 contains 15 residues. Germline CDR1 reads LNHDA; CDR2 reads SQIVND (reference sequence). The CDR3 protein is CATSRPRGQLYEQYF. Here the CDR3 DNA reads TGTGCCACCTCCCGACCCCGAGGGCAACTCTACGAGCAGTACTTC.

The rearrangement uses TRBV27 and TRBJ2-1, with TRBD2 identical over 12 bases. V shed 5 bases, J shed 0 bases, and the junction held 2 bases outside the gene matches. This CDR3 comprises 16 residues. Germline CDR1 and CDR2: MNHEY and SMNVEV (reference sequence). The CDR3 DNA follows: TGTGCCAGCAGTCCTAGCGGGAGGGGCTCCTACAATGAGCAGTTCTTC. Its protein is CASSPSGRGSYNEQFF.

The chain joins TRBV11-3 to TRBJ1-1; D gene ambiguous. The V gene lost 1 base and the J gene lost 11 bases, with 8 bases spanning the gap. Per the germline V gene, CDR1 is SGHNT and CDR2 is YENEEA. The CDR3 totals 11 residues. The CDR3 sequence: CASSLGLQAFF. Here the CDR3 DNA reads TGTGCCAGCAGCTTAGGTTTACAGGCTTTCTTT. The full variable domain, in which reference TRBV11-3 and TRBJ1-1 provide the parts outside the CDR3, is EAGVVQSPRYKIIEKKQPVAFWCNPISGHNTLYWYLQNLGQGPELLIRYENEEAVDDSQLPKDRFSAERLKGVDSTLKIQPAELGDSAVYLCASSLGLQAFFGQGTRLTVV.

The chain employs TRBV6-5 and TRBJ1-2; 11 nucleotides match TRBD1. This CDR3 is built from 15 residues. Germline lookup yields CDR1 MNHEY and CDR2 SVGAGI. J lost 5 bases, V lost 4 bases, and 6 bases had no gene match. CDR3 amino acids: CASSSPDRGLYGYTF. The CDR3, as DNA: TGTGCCAGCAGTTCCCCGGACAGGGGGCTGTATGGCTACACCTTC.

This clone has a single count. The chain has TRBV12-5 and TRBJ2-5; the match to TRBD2 covers 9 bases. The CDR3 is 17 amino acids. Germline V CDR1 and CDR2: LGHNT, FRNRAP. V gave up 3 bases and J gave up 1 base; unmatched junction bases: 9. The DNA of the CDR3 is TGTGCTAGTGGTTTAGGGCTAGCGGGAAACCTCCAAGAGACCCAGTACTTC. Its translation is CASGLGLAGNLQETQYF.

The rearrangement uses TRBV9 and TRBJ1-1; D remains unclear. Germline-derived CDR1 and CDR2 are SGDLS and YYNGEE. The V end lost 0 bases, the J end lost 1 base, and 10 bases lay between the germline ends. The CDR3 length is 15 residues. CDR3 amino acids: CASSVGQAPNTEAFF. The CDR3 DNA sequence: TGTGCCAGCAGCGTAGGGCAGGCCCCGAACACTGAAGCTTTCTTT.

V gene TRBV12-5 combines with J gene TRBJ2-7, with D possibly TRBD1 on 6 matching bases. Germline CDR1 reads LGHNT; CDR2 reads FRNRAP. This CDR3 contains 14 residues. V gave up 0 bases and J gave up 2 bases, with 8 bases separating them. DNA for the CDR3: TGTGCTAGTGGTTTGGTACAGGGAGCCTACGAGCAGTACTTC. It encodes CASGLVQGAYEQYF.

This sequence joins TRBV9 and TRBJ2-1; 8 bases match TRBD1. The CDR3 is made up of 15 amino acids. The V and J ends lost 4 bases and 7 bases, in that order; junction bases with no gene match: 10. Looked up from germline, CDR1 is SGDLS and CDR2 is YYNGEE. The CDR3 is CASSTRTGKGNEQFF. The CDR3 coding sequence is TGTGCCAGCAGCACCCGGACAGGGAAAGGGAATGAGCAGTTCTTC.

The rearrangement joins TRBV7-3 to TRBJ2-1, with TRBD1 matching 9 bases. V shed 4 bases, J shed 7 bases, and the junction held 2 bases outside the gene matches. This CDR3 is built from 13 residues. Germline-derived CDR1 and CDR2 are SGHTA and FQGTGA. The DNA for the CDR3 is TGTGCCAGCAGCTCGACAGGGGGGAATGAGCAGTTCTTC. Its protein is CASSSTGGNEQFF.

This clone was picked up a small number of times. J is TRBJ2-2 and V is TRBV5-1; 7 nucleotides match TRBD2. The CDR3 loop spans 15 amino acids. V was clipped by 0 bases and J by 4 bases; unmatched bases: 3. CDR1 is SGHRS and CDR2 is YFSETQ in the germline V gene. Written as DNA, the CDR3 is TGCGCCAGCAGCTTGGCGGCTAGCGGCACCGGGGAGCTGTTTTTT. It translates to CASSLAASGTGELFF.

V and J are TRBV2 and TRBJ2-4; the D gene is possibly TRBD2 (6 bases). This CDR3 has 15 residues. V dropped 8 bases and J dropped 0 bases, with 14 bases sitting between them. CDR1 and CDR2 (germline): SNHLY, FYNNEI. CDR3 sequence: CASGVGRLAKNIQYF. In DNA, the CDR3 is TGTGCCAGCGGGGTGGGGAGGCTAGCCAAAAACATTCAGTACTTC.

J is TRBJ2-7 and V is TRBV19; TRBD1 matches 9 bases. Germline V gives CDR1 LNHDA, CDR2 SQIVND (reference sequence). The ends lost 5 bases at V and 8 bases at J; junction bases unmatched: 10. The CDR3 is made up of 14 amino acids. This CDR3 reads CASSSGTGPTKQYF. The CDR3 nucleotides read TGTGCCAGTAGTTCCGGGACAGGGCCTACGAAGCAGTACTTC.

V usage is TRBV6-5 and J usage is TRBJ1-5; 11 bases line up with TRBD1. J lost 7 bases, V lost 6 bases, and 8 bases had no gene match. Germline CDR1 MNHEY, CDR2 SVGAGI. The CDR3 sequence is 15 residues long. The DNA for the CDR3 is TGTGCCAGCAGCCAGGTTGGACAGGGGGCACAGCCCCAGCATTTT. It codes for CASSQVGQGAQPQHF.

The V call is TRBV28, the J call TRBJ2-3, with D uncertain. CDR1 is MDHEN, CDR2 SYDVKM, per germline. This CDR3 is 16 amino acids long. Trimming left V 2 bases short and J 6 bases short, with 18 bases between. The CDR3 here is CASSLIDRAASDTQYF. CDR3 coding DNA: TGTGCCAGCAGTTTAATCGACCGTGCGGCATCTGATACGCAGTATTTT.

The rearrangement joins TRBV27 to TRBJ1-5, with a possible D match to TRBD1 (6 bases). Germline CDR1 is MNHEY and CDR2 is SMNVEV (reference sequence). With 5 bases removed from V and 1 base from J, the gap between germline ends came to 9 bases. The CDR3 is 14 amino acids. The CDR3 spells CASSPDRSNQPQHF. The CDR3 nucleotides read TGTGCCAGCAGTCCAGACAGGAGCAATCAGCCCCAGCATTTT.